Presented here are 28 T cell receptor beta chains from one specimen sequenced in a study of blood T cell repertoires in COVID-19 (TCRdb year 2020). Library preparation was by the immunoSEQ multiplex PCR assay. Drawn from immuneACCESS, this table holds only the in-frame rearrangements with V and J called that TCRdb kept. Clones are partly lost; checked studies trace under half to an unresolved V gene and leave the rest unexplained. Here the sample has fewer than 500,000 clones; about 87% occur a single time. About 1.5% of the sample goes to the ten largest clones. Sequenced input: PBMCs or T cells enriched from blood (not recorded which). The source is a young man who had recovered from COVID-19.

This clone was detected only a few times. This chain connects TRBV6-5 to TRBJ2-1; 7 nucleotides match TRBD2. The CDR3 has 13 amino acids. V trimming: 7 bases; J trimming: 6 bases; junction bases outside the gene matches: 6. CDR1 MNHEY and CDR2 SVGAGI come from the germline V gene. CDR3 DNA: TGTGCCAGCAACCGACTAGCTCTCAATGAGCAGTTCTTC. Protein sequence: CASNRLALNEQFF.

The gene calls are TRBV19 and TRBJ1-2, with a weak D call TRBD1 (5 bases). Germline-derived CDR1 and CDR2 are LNHDA and SQIVND (reference sequence). The CDR3 has 12 residues. Trimming took off 5 bases at V and 10 bases at J, with 14 bases between the two ends. The CDR3 is CASSPGQNSYTF. The DNA of the CDR3 is TGTGCCAGTAGTCCAGGACAAAACTCCTACACCTTC.

This chain uses TRBV6-5 with TRBJ1-2, with TRBD1 as a possible D gene (5 bases). Germline V lookup: CDR1 MNHEY, CDR2 SVGAGI. V lost 4 bases to trimming and J lost 4 bases, with 13 bases between them. The CDR3 totals 14 residues. CDR3 sequence (DNA): TGTGCCAGCAGTTCGCGGGGCGCCGGCTATGGCTACACCTTC. Amino acids: CASSSRGAGYGYTF.

The chain recombines TRBV9 with TRBJ2-1, with D tentatively TRBD1 (6 bases). Germline lookup yields CDR1 SGDLS and CDR2 YYNGEE. The length of the CDR3 is 16 residues. V was cut by 4 bases and J by 3 bases, with 17 bases left in between. The CDR3 reads CASSPHNRVNYNEQFF. As DNA, the CDR3 is TGTGCCAGCAGCCCCCACAACAGGGTTAACTACAATGAGCAGTTCTTC.

The gene calls are TRBV25-1 and TRBJ2-5; unclear D gene. The CDR3 length is 15 residues. The V and J ends lost 1 base and 2 bases respectively, with 11 bases between them. CDR1 and CDR2 (germline): MGHDK, SYGVNS. The CDR3 is CASSESRPRQETQYF. For the CDR3, the DNA is TGTGCCAGCAGTGAATCCCGGCCGAGGCAAGAGACCCAGTACTTC.

The V call is TRBV13, the J call TRBJ2-1; TRBD2 agrees at 11 bases. Germline V CDR1 and CDR2: PRHDT, FYEKMQ (reference sequence). The trim removed 5 bases at V and 2 bases at J, leaving 8 bases unmatched. This CDR3 has 17 amino acids. The CDR3 DNA follows: TGTGCCAGCAGCCAACCCCCTAGCGGGGGGCCCTACAATGAGCAGTTCTTC. Protein product: CASSQPPSGGPYNEQFF.

This clone was detected only once. The chain uses TRBV7-9 and TRBJ1-4; tentatively, D is TRBD1 (5 bases). The CDR3 contains 14 residues. Germline lookup yields CDR1 SEHNR and CDR2 FQNEAQ (reference sequence). Deletions cut 5 bases from V and 3 bases from J, with 10 bases between. The CDR3 sequence is CASSQGAANEKLFF. The CDR3 DNA is TGTGCCAGCAGCCAGGGTGCGGCTAATGAAAAACTGTTTTTT.

This rearrangement joins TRBV7-6 to TRBJ2-2; TRBD1 aligns across 10 bases. V lost 2 bases, J lost 3 bases, and 3 bases stayed unmatched. The CDR3 totals 16 residues. Germline lookup yields CDR1 SGHVS and CDR2 FNYEAQ. The DNA of the CDR3 is TGTGCCAGCAGCTTACGGACAGGGGGGTACACCGGGGAGCTGTTTTTT. Amino acid sequence: CASSLRTGGYTGELFF.

The V gene is TRBV21-1, the J gene TRBJ1-4; TRBD1, as called in the table, went unchecked against the DNA. TRBV21-1 counts as a pseudogene. This CDR3 is built from 17 residues. The CDR3 region has the DNA TGTGCCAGCAGCAAATATGGGGCTGGGACAACTAATGAAAAACTGTTTTTT. The encoded protein is CASSKYGAGTTNEKLFF.

The chain employs TRBV3-1 (or the pseudogene TRBV3-2) and TRBJ2-7; possible D gene TRBD1, 6 bases. Looked up from germline, CDR1 is LGHDT and CDR2 is YNNKEL (reference sequence). Trimming shortened V by 4 bases and J by 3 bases, and 16 bases separated the two germline ends. This CDR3 has 15 residues. CDR3 sequence (DNA): TGTGCCAGCAGCCTTCCAGGGGCCGGATACTACGAGCAGTACTTC. It translates to CASSLPGAGYYEQYF.

The chain couples TRBV19 to TRBJ2-1; TRBD2 matches at 10 bases. The CDR3 extends over 16 amino acids. The J segment lost 6 bases and the V segment lost 0 bases, leaving 5 bases of the junction unmatched. The germline gives CDR1 LNHDA, CDR2 SQIVND (reference sequence). As DNA, the CDR3 is TGTGCCAGTAGTATAGATCGACTAGCGGGTGTCAATGAGCAGTTCTTC. Its protein is CASSIDRLAGVNEQFF.

This chain links TRBV6-5 with TRBJ2-2, with D unresolved. This CDR3 is built from 14 residues. The germline V gene has CDR1 MNHEY and CDR2 SVGAGI. V was cut by 7 bases and J by 1 base, with 10 bases left in between. CDR3 sequence reads: CASTPPGNTGELFF. The CDR3, as DNA: TGTGCCAGCACCCCCCCCGGGAACACCGGGGAGCTGTTTTTT.

The chain uses TRBV10-3 and TRBJ2-7; 11 bases fit TRBD2. CDR1 and CDR2 (germline): ENHRY, SYGVKD. The ends lost 9 bases at V and 2 bases at J; junction bases unmatched: 0. The CDR3 is 12 amino acids. Written as DNA, the CDR3 is TGTGCCATTAGCGGGGGGGCCTACGAGCAGTACTTC. Translation: CAISGGAYEQYF.

The V gene is TRBV9, the J gene TRBJ1-3, with 9 bases aligning to TRBD1. The V gene end was trimmed by 3 bases and the J gene end by 0 bases; junction bases not matched to a gene: 13. The CDR3 consists of 19 residues. Per the germline V gene, CDR1 is SGDLS and CDR2 is YYNGEE. DNA of the CDR3: TGTGCCAGCAGCGATCCGGGACAGGGCCTAAAAAGCTCTGGAAACACCATATATTTT. Translated: CASSDPGQGLKSSGNTIYF. Drawing the rest from reference TRBV9 and TRBJ1-3, the complete variable domain is DSGVTQTPKHLITATGQRVTLRCSPRSGDLSVYWYQQSLDQGLQFLIQYYNGEERAKGNILERFSAQQFPDLHSELNLSSLELGDSALYFCASSDPGQGLKSSGNTIYFGEGSWLTVV.

This chain uses TRBV7-6 with TRBJ2-5; possibly TRBD1 for D (5 bases). CDR1 SGHVS and CDR2 FNYEAQ come from the germline V gene. This CDR3 region has 16 residues. V lost 5 bases, J lost 2 bases, and 18 bases lay in between. The DNA of the CDR3 is TGTGCCAGCAGCCCTTCGACGACAGCCGATCAAGAGACCCAGTACTTC. This encodes CASSPSTTADQETQYF.

V is TRBV19 and J is TRBJ2-3; 10 bases are shared with TRBD1. Germline loops: CDR1 LNHDA, CDR2 SQIVND (reference sequence). The CDR3 spans 17 residues. The ends lost 2 bases at V and 4 bases at J; junction bases unmatched: 9. The CDR3 is CASSITGGTGVPDTQYF. The CDR3 region has the DNA TGTGCCAGTAGTATAACAGGCGGGACAGGGGTCCCAGATACGCAGTATTTT. The full variable domain, its missing parts supplied by reference TRBV19 and TRBJ2-3, is DGGITQSPKYLFRKEGQNVTLSCEQNLNHDAMYWYRQDPGQGLRLIYYSQIVNDFQKGDIAEGYSVSREKKESFPLTVTSAQKNPTAFYLCASSITGGTGVPDTQYFGPGTRLTVL.

The rearrangement joins TRBV27 to TRBJ2-5; 8 nucleotides line up with TRBD2. V lost 4 bases, J lost 0 bases, and 10 bases stayed unmatched. This CDR3 region has 17 residues. Germline loops: CDR1 MNHEY, CDR2 SMNVEV (reference sequence). This CDR3 reads CASSSYGGGNNQETQYF. In DNA form, the CDR3 reads TGTGCCAGCAGTTCATACGGGGGGGGGAATAACCAAGAGACCCAGTACTTC.

The table lists this clone with a few counts. The chain couples TRBV7-3 to TRBJ2-1; 10 nucleotides agree with TRBD2. This CDR3 has 15 amino acids. V gave up 4 bases and J gave up 1 base; unmatched junction bases: 1. Looked up from germline, CDR1 is SGHTA and CDR2 is FQGTGA. CDR3 amino acids: CASSSSGGSYNEQFF. CDR3 DNA sequence: TGTGCCAGCAGCTCTAGCGGGGGATCCTACAATGAGCAGTTCTTC.

The gene calls are TRBV7-2 and TRBJ1-2; 7 bases align to TRBD1. Germline loops: CDR1 SGHTA, CDR2 FQGNSA. This CDR3 comprises 15 residues. V dropped 1 base and J dropped 5; count of bases not matched to a gene: 7. CDR3 loop: CASSLGFRGDYGYTF. The CDR3 DNA sequence: TGTGCCAGCAGCTTAGGGTTCAGGGGGGATTATGGCTACACCTTC.

The chain combines TRBV5-4 with TRBJ2-7; perhaps TRBD1 as D (6 bases). This CDR3 has 14 amino acids. The germline V and J ends were trimmed by 0 bases and 1 base, with 8 bases remaining between them. CDR1 SGHNT and CDR2 YYREEE come from the germline V gene (reference sequence). In DNA form, the CDR3 reads TGTGCCAGCAGCTTGGTAACAGGGTCCTACGAGCAGTACTTC. As protein: CASSLVTGSYEQYF.

The chain couples TRBV7-9 to TRBJ1-5; TRBD1 matches 8 bases. The V gene end was trimmed by 5 bases and the J gene end by 6 bases; junction bases not matched to a gene: 12. The CDR3 spans 16 residues. Germline V lookup: CDR1 SEHNR, CDR2 FQNEAQ (reference sequence). The CDR3, as DNA: TGTGCCAGCAGCCTGCAGGGGGCAGGAGGTGGTCAGCCCCAGCATTTT. Translated, it gives CASSLQGAGGGQPQHF.

The rearrangement links TRBV7-2 to TRBJ1-2; perhaps TRBD1 as D (5 bases). Trimming shortened V by 1 base and J by 7 bases, and 7 bases separated the two germline ends. Germline V gives CDR1 SGHTA, CDR2 FQGNSA. The CDR3 is 12 amino acids. The CDR3 protein is CASSLDRFGYTF. CDR3 in DNA: TGTGCCAGCAGCTTAGACAGGTTTGGCTACACCTTC.

The chain carries TRBV6-2 or TRBV6-3 and TRBJ2-2; 8 positions match TRBD1. The V gene's germline CDR1 is MNHEY and CDR2 SVGEGT. Unmatched junction bases numbered 4, after V lost 2 bases and J lost 5 bases. This CDR3 has 15 residues. Here the CDR3 reads CASSYLTGGTGELFF. The CDR3 DNA reads TGTGCCAGCAGTTACCTTACAGGGGGAACCGGGGAGCTGTTTTTT.

The CDR3 region has the DNA TGTGCCAGCAGATCCCCGGGGACGCCCCGGGAGGGCTACACCTTC. This gives the protein CASRSPGTPREGYTF. The chain links TRBV11-2 to TRBJ1-2, with D possibly being TRBD1 (5 bases). The CDR3 runs 15 residues. The germline V gene has CDR1 SGHAT and CDR2 FQNNGV. V was clipped by 6 bases and J by 8 bases, with 22 bases between them.

The V gene is TRBV7-6, the J gene TRBJ2-1, with D tentatively TRBD2 (5 bases). The CDR3 is 14 residues long. Germline loops: CDR1 SGHVS, CDR2 FNYEAQ. V lost 4 bases, J lost 2 bases, and 9 bases lay in between. The CDR3 spells CASSSSGAYNEQFF. For the CDR3, the DNA is TGTGCCAGCAGCTCGAGCGGAGCCTACAATGAGCAGTTCTTC.

V gene TRBV9 combines with J gene TRBJ2-1; D might be TRBD1 (5 bases). Trimming pared 3 bases from V and 8 bases from J, leaving 12 bases between. The CDR3 has 13 residues. Germline CDR1 reads SGDLS; CDR2 reads YYNGEE. CDR3 sequence: CASSAHPRDEQFF. Written as DNA, the CDR3 is TGTGCCAGCAGCGCTCATCCCAGGGATGAGCAGTTCTTC.

The chain uses TRBV14 and TRBJ1-5; tentative D call: TRBD1 (6 bases). Germline V gene data show CDR1 as SGHDN and CDR2 as FVKESK. Between the trimmed V and J ends, which lost 1 base and 4 bases, there was a span of 14 bases. The CDR3 length is 16 residues. The CDR3 DNA reads TGTGCCAGCAGCCAAGCCAGGAACAGGGAGAATCAGCCCCAGCATTTT. Translated: CASSQARNRENQPQHF.

The rearrangement links TRBV29-1 to TRBJ1-2, with D perhaps matching TRBD1 (5 bases). CDR1 and CDR2 from the germline V gene are SQVTM and ANQGSEA. This CDR3 is 13 amino acids long. Trimming left V 8 bases short and J 0 bases short, with 13 bases between. CDR3 residues: CSFRQPANYGYTF. The CDR3 coding sequence is TGCAGCTTCCGACAGCCAGCTAACTATGGCTACACCTTC. The complete variable domain, with remaining parts taken from reference TRBV29-1 and TRBJ1-2, reads SAVISQKPSRDICQRGTSLTIQCQVDSQVTMMFWYRQQPGQSLTLIATANQGSEATYESGFVIDKFPISRPNLTFSTLTVSNMSPEDSSIYLCSFRQPANYGYTFGSGTRLTVV.